The 3 T cell receptor beta chains in this list originate from one sample, sequenced in a study of CD8 T cells in Susac syndrome (dated by TCRdb to the late 2010s). To prepare the library, the immunoSEQ multiplex PCR assay was applied. RNA was extracted using the RNeasy kit, and roughly 0.5 to 1 microgram was reverse transcribed with random hexamers. The raw public data were reprocessed by TCRdb itself: fastp quality trimming at Q25, MiXCR clonotype calling, in-frame beta chains only. Rows are combined by CDR3 protein, so each entry shows the most common genes and DNA. The sample profile shows 200,000 to 300,000 distinct CDR3 sequences; 96% of them were found once. Roughly 0.1% of the sample rests with the top ten. What was sequenced was CD4+ T cells from PBMCs. All receptors derive from a human donor with Susac syndrome.

The chain has TRBV29-1 and TRBJ2-1; 9 bases align to TRBD2. V shed 4 bases, J shed 4 bases, and the junction held 5 bases outside the gene matches. CDR3 length equals 14 residues. Germline CDR1 reads SQVTM; CDR2 reads ANQGSEA. In nucleotides, the CDR3 is TGCAGCGTTGGTGTTAGCGGGGGATACAATGAGCAGTTCTTC. It translates to CSVGVSGGYNEQFF.

The chain has TRBV7-3 and TRBJ2-7, with TRBD1 matching 10 bases. The V gene end was trimmed by 6 bases and the J gene end by 6 bases; junction bases not matched to a gene: 5. This CDR3 contains 13 residues. The germline CDR1 and CDR2 sequences are SGHTA and FQGTGA. This chain's CDR3 is CASSRDRGAEQYF. The CDR3 DNA reads as TGTGCCAGCAGTCGGGACAGGGGCGCCGAGCAGTACTTC.

The J gene is TRBJ1-4, the V gene TRBV4-1; 8 nucleotides match TRBD1. The CDR3 consists of 14 residues. V gave up 4 bases and J gave up 5 bases; unmatched junction bases: 3. Germline V gene sequence: CDR1 MGHRA, CDR2 YSYEKL. Here the CDR3 reads CASSRTGTNEKLFF. In DNA form, the CDR3 reads TGCGCCAGCAGCCGGACAGGGACAAATGAAAAACTGTTTTTT.